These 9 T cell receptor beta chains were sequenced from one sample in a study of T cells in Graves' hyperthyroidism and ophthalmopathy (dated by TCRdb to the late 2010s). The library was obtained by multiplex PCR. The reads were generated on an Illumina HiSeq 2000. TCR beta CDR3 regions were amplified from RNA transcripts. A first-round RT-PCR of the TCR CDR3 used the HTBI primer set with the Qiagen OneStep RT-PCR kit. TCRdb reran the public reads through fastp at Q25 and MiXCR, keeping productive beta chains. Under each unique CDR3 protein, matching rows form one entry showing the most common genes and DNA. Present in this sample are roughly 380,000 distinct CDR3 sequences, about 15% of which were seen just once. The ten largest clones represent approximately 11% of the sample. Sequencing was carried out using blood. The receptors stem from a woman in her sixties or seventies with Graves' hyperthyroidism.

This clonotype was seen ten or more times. Here the CDR3 reads CASGLVITSRQETQYF. CDR3 nucleotides: TGTGCTAGTGGTTTGGTAATAACTAGCCGCCAAGAGACCCAGTACTTC. This chain links TRBV12-5 with TRBJ2-5, with D possibly matching TRBD2 (6 bases). Germline values: CDR1 LGHNT, CDR2 FRNRAP. The V gene lost 0 bases and the J gene lost 1 base, with 12 bases spanning the gap. CDR3 length: 16 residues.

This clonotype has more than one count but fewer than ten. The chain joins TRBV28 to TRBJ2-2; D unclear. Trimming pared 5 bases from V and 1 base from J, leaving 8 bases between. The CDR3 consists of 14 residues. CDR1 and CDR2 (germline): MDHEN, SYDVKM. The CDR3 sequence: CASSANMNTGELFF. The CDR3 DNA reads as TGTGCCAGCAGTGCAAATATGAACACCGGGGAGCTGTTTTTT. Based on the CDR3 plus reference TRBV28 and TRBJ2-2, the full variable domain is DVKVTQSSRYLVKRTGEKVFLECVQDMDHENMFWYRQDPGLGLRLIYFSYDVKMKEKGDIPEGYSVSREKKERFSLILESASTNQTSMYLCASSANMNTGELFFGEGSRLTVL.

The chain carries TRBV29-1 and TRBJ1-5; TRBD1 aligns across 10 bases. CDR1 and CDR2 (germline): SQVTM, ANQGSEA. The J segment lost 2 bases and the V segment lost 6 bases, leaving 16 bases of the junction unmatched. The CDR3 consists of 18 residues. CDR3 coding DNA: TGCAGCGTCGCCGGGTGGGGACAGGGGACAGAAGGCAATCAGCCCCAGCATTTT. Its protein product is CSVAGWGQGTEGNQPQHF.

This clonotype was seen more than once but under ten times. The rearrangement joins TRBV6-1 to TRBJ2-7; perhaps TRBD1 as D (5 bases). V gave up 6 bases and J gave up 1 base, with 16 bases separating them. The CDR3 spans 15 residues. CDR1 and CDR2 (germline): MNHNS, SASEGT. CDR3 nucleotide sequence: TGTGCCAGCAGCGACCCCCAGGGTCGATCCTACGAGCAGTACTTC. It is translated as CASSDPQGRSYEQYF.

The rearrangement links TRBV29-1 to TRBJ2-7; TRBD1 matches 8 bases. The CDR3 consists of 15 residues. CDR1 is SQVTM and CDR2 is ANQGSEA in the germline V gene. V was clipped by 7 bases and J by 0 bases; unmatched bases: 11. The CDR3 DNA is TGCAGCGCCCGGACAGGGCCATACAGCTCCTACGAGCAGTACTTC. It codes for CSARTGPYSSYEQYF.

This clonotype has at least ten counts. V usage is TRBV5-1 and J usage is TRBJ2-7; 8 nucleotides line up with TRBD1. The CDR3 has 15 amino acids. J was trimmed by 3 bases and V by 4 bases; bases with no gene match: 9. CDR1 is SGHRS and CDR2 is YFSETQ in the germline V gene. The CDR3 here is CASSAQGAVGYEQYF. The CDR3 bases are TGCGCCAGCAGCGCGCAGGGGGCGGTTGGCTACGAGCAGTACTTC.

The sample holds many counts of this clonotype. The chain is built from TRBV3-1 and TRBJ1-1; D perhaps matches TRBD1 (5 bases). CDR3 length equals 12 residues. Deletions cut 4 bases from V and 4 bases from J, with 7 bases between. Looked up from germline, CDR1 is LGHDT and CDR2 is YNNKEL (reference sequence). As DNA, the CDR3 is TGTGCCAGCAGCCCCGACAGCACTGAAGCTTTCTTT. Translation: CASSPDSTEAFF.

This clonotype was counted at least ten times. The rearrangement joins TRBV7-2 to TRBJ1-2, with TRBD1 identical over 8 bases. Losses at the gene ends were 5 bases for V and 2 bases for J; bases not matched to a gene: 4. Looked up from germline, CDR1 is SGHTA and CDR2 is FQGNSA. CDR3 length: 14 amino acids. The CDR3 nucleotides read TGTGCCAGCAGCACCCGACAGGGGAACTATGGCTACACCTTC. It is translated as CASSTRQGNYGYTF.

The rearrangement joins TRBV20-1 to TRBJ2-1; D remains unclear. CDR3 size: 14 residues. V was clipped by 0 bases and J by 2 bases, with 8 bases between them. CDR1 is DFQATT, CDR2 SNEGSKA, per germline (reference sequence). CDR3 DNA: TGCAGTGCTAGAGATTTACACCCCTACAATGAGCAGTTCTTC. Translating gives CSARDLHPYNEQFF.